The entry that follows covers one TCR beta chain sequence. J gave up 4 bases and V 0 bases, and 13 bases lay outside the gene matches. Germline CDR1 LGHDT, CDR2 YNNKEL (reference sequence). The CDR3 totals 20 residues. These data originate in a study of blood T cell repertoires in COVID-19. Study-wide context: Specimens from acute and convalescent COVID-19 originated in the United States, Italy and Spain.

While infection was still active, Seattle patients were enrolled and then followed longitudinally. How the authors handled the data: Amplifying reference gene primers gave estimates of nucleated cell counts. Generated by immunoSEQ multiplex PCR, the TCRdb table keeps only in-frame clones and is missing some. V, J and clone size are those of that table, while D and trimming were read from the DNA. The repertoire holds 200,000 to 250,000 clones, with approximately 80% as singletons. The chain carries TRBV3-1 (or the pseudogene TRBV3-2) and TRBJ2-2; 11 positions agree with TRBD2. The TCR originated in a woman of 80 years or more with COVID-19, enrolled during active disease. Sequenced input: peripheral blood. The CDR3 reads CASSQDAPGLAGGTTGELFF. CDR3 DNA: TGTGCCAGCAGCCAAGATGCCCCCGGGCTAGCGGGGGGAACCACCGGGGAGCTGTTTTTT.